The rows below give T cell receptor beta chains drawn from one sample of a study of blood T cell repertoires in COVID-19. Produced via immunoSEQ multiplex PCR; TCRdb's table is partial and in-frame only. The table lists tens of thousands of clones, roughly three quarters of them singletons. The material sequenced was peripheral blood. The source of these receptors is an older man with COVID-19, enrolled during active disease. The CDR3 runs from the conserved cysteine through the conserved F or W. Fields, in order: J gene, clone size, D gene, V gene, CDR3 protein, CDR3 DNA. A D gene is named only where the DNA matches it firmly. For some rows the clone size is stated as once, few or many, or as a class when expanded; others skip it.

>TRBJ1-1|NA|NA|TRBV5-4
CASSLESGTNTEAFF
TGTGCCAGCAGCTTGGAGTCAGGTACGAACACTGAAGCTTTCTTT
>TRBJ1-2|NA|NA|TRBV29-1
CSVAPGDGYTF
TGCAGCGTTGCACCGGGGGATGGCTACACCTTC
>TRBJ1-4|NA|NA|TRBV25-1
CASRGQSNEKLFF
TGTGCCAGCCGCGGACAGAGTAATGAAAAACTGTTTTTT
>TRBJ2-7|NA|TRBD2|TRBV16
CASSQSRSGSSYEQYF
TGTGCCAGCAGCCAATCGAGGAGCGGGAGCTCCTACGAGCAGTACTTC
>TRBJ2-1|NA|NA|TRBV6-5
CATIPGISYNEQFF
TGTGCCACCATTCCGGGAATCTCCTACAATGAGCAGTTCTTC
>TRBJ2-7|NA|TRBD2|TRBV6-5
CASSNLRGGVYEQYF
TGTGCCAGCAGCAATCTACGCGGGGGGGTCTACGAGCAGTACTTC
>TRBJ2-3|NA|NA|TRBV6-2/TRBV6-3
CASSYLYLTTSGADTQYF
TGTGCCAGCAGTTACTTGTACCTGACTACTTCTGGGGCAGATACGCAGTATTTT
>TRBJ1-2|NA|NA|TRBV12-3/TRBV12-4
CASSSQGSYGYTF
TGTGCCAGCAGCTCACAGGGAAGCTATGGCTACACCTTC
>TRBJ2-1|NA|NA|TRBV4-3
CASSLDSAPYNEQFF
TGCGCCAGCAGCCTTGACAGCGCGCCTTACAATGAGCAGTTCTTC
>TRBJ2-7|NA|TRBD2|TRBV3-1/TRBV3-2
CASSGTSGRQLSYKQYF
TGTGCCAGCAGTGGGACTAGCGGGAGGCAACTCTCCTACAAGCAGTACTTC
>TRBJ1-2|NA|NA|TRBV27
CASSELGGGLGYTF
TGTGCCAGCAGTGAGCTCGGCGGGGGGCTTGGCTACACCTTC
>TRBJ1-2|NA|TRBD1|TRBV29-1
CSGQQGNYGYTF
TGCAGCGGTCAACAGGGGAACTATGGCTACACCTTC
>TRBJ2-7|NA|TRBD1|TRBV28
CASSASLPTGKVYEQYF
TGTGCCAGCAGTGCATCCCTACCGACAGGGAAGGTCTACGAGCAGTACTTC
>TRBJ2-7|NA|NA|TRBV4-3
CASSQVVGNSQSYEQYF
TGCGCCAGCAGCCAAGTAGTGGGCAACTCCCAATCCTACGAGCAGTACTTC
>TRBJ2-3|NA|TRBD2|TRBV28
CASSSSWTSGSSDTQYF
TGTGCCAGCAGTTCATCGTGGACTAGCGGGAGCTCAGATACGCAGTATTTT
>TRBJ1-5|few|NA|TRBV27
CASSLSNIQGQPQHF
TGTGCCAGCAGTTTATCGAACATACAGGGTCAGCCCCAGCATTTT
>TRBJ2-5|NA|NA|TRBV24-1
CATSDLGTGQETQYF
TGTGCCACCAGTGATTTAGGGACTGGCCAAGAGACCCAGTACTTC
>TRBJ1-5|NA|NA|TRBV24-1
CASTGHINQPQHF
TGTGCCAGTACGGGACACATCAATCAGCCCCAGCATTTT
>TRBJ2-2|NA|TRBD1|TRBV7-9
CAITTGETGELFF
TGTGCCATTACCACAGGGGAGACCGGGGAGCTGTTTTTT
>TRBJ2-5|NA|NA|TRBV28
CASSLPNQETQYF
TGTGCCAGCAGTTTACCAAACCAAGAGACCCAGTACTTC
>TRBJ2-1|NA|NA|TRBV7-2
CASSPGIYNEQFF
TGTGCCAGCAGCCCGGGGATCTACAATGAGCAGTTCTTC